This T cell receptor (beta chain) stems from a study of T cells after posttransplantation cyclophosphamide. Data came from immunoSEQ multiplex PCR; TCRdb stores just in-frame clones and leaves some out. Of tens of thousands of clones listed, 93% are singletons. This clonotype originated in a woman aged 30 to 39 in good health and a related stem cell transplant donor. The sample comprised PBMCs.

In DNA form, the CDR3 reads TGTGCCAGCAGCTCACAGCCGGGACAGGGGGATGGAGGTGGCTACACCTTC. Translating gives CASSSQPGQGDGGGYTF. The genes are TRBV4-2 and TRBJ1-2; 11 bases map to TRBD1. Germline CDR1 and CDR2: LGHNA and YNFKEQ. The length of the CDR3 is 17 residues. V was pared by 5 bases and J by 7 bases, with 15 bases of the junction left unmatched.